This T cell receptor beta chain was sequenced in a study of T-cell memory formation after mild COVID-19. UMIs and sample barcodes were carried by the TCR alpha and TCR beta cDNA libraries that 5'RACE produced using constant-segment primers. TCRdb re-analysed the 5' RACE reads in MiXCR, keeping a single row per CDR3 protein. The repertoire has hundreds of thousands of distinct CDR3 sequences, 28% of them found once; the top ten carry about 13%. Findings and caveats of the study: Clones that shrank (day 15 to 85) were balanced CD4/CD8, whereas later expanders leaned CD4+. The main location of contracting CD4+ clones was CM and EM, and that of contracting CD8+ clones was EMRA. Whether second-wave clones peaking at day 37 were SARS-CoV-2 specific went unconfirmed.

This clonotype occurred a few times. Its target is unknown. Trimming took 8 bases from V and 0 from J; bases not matched to a gene: 11. The V gene's germline CDR1 is MDHEN and CDR2 SYDVKM. The CDR3 is made up of 17 amino acids. This chain joins TRBV28 and TRBJ2-7; 12 positions agree with TRBD1. Sequencing was performed on PBMCs or a T cell subset sorted from them (not recorded which). The sequence derives from an adult woman who had mild COVID-19 (a few samples of this study predate the infection). Cell type and time point are not known. CDR3 protein: CASPPAGTGGLSYEQYF. For the CDR3, the DNA is TGTGCCAGCCCTCCCGCCGGGACAGGGGGCCTCTCCTACGAGCAGTACTTC.